This T cell receptor beta chain comes out of a study of T cell changes during pregnancy in multiple sclerosis. Germline CDR1 reads SGDLS; CDR2 reads YYNGEE. The V end lost 3 bases, the J end lost 11 bases, and 23 bases lay between the germline ends. The CDR3 sequence is 15 residues long. Some clones are missing from TCRdb's copy, which holds only in-frame ones; the method was immunoSEQ multiplex PCR. Seen here are around 100,000 clones, around 91% observed once, and the top ten hold 0.75% to 0.95%. This clone has just one count. The TCR sequence derives from a female donor with multiple sclerosis, enrolled in a pregnancy study. The rearrangement joins TRBV9 to TRBJ2-5, with a tentative D call TRBD2 (7 bases). The sample here was peripheral blood, taken after pregnancy. The CDR3 spells CASSASDSPGREQYF. The DNA of the CDR3 is TGTGCCAGCAGCGCATCGGACAGCCCTGGGAGGGAGCAGTACTTC. The whole variable domain, remainder taken from reference TRBV9 and TRBJ2-5, is DSGVTQTPKHLITATGQRVTLRCSPRSGDLSVYWYQQSLDQGLQFLIQYYNGEERAKGNILERFSAQQFPDLHSELNLSSLELGDSALYFCASSASDSPGREQYFGPGTRLLVL.